This T cell receptor beta chain appears in the sequencing data of a study of OX40 agonist ivuxolimab in advanced cancers. Overall study context: Recorded diagnoses for dose-escalation patients were hepatocellular carcinoma, melanoma, renal cell or head and neck cancer. Earlier treatment with anti-PD-1, anti-PD-L1 or anti-CTLA-4 was permitted, and over 35% had received some.

The CDR3 is 19 residues long. Germline values: CDR1 SGHNT, CDR2 YYREEE (reference sequence). Trimming cost V 2 bases and J 4 bases; bases outside gene matches: 18. The data were produced by immunoSEQ multiplex PCR, yet TCRdb's version contains in-frame clones alone and is incomplete. There are 72,000 or so clones in the sample; 88% occur only once, and around 0.86% lies in the top ten. The receptor was derived from an adult with an advanced solid tumor such as melanoma, head and neck, liver or kidney cancer. V gene TRBV5-4 combines with J gene TRBJ2-3, with 8 bases identical to TRBD1. The specimen was CD4+ or CD8+ T cells sorted from blood, collected in a trial of the OX40 agonist ivuxolimab. The CDR3 reads CASSFGWSGGAFSADTQYF. The CDR3 DNA sequence: TGTGCCAGCAGCTTTGGCTGGTCAGGGGGCGCTTTTAGCGCAGATACGCAGTATTTT.